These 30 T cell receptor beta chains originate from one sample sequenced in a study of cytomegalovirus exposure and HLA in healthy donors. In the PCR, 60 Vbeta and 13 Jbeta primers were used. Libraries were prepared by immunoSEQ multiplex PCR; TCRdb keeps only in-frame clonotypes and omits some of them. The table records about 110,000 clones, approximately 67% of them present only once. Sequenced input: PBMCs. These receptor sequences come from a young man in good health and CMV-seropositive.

CDR3 in DNA: TGTGCCAGTAGTAAGCCACAGGGGGCGAACACTGAAGCTTTCTTT. Translated: CASSKPQGANTEAFF. The chain is built from TRBV19 and TRBJ1-1, with 9 bases that match TRBD1. V dropped 4 bases and J dropped 1; count of bases not matched to a gene: 4. There are 15 residues in the CDR3. Per the germline V gene, CDR1 is LNHDA and CDR2 is SQIVND (reference sequence).

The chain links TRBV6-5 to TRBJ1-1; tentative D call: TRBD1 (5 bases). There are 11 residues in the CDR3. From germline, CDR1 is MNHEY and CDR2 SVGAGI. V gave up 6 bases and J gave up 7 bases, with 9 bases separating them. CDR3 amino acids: CASSRGGEAFF. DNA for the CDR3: TGTGCCAGCAGCCGGGGGGGTGAAGCTTTCTTT.

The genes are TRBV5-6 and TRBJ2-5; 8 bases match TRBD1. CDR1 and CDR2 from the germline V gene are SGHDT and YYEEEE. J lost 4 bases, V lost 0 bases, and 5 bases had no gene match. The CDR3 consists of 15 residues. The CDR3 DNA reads TGTGCCAGCAGCTTGGGTGGCAGGGGGCTAGAGACCCAGTACTTC. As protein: CASSLGGRGLETQYF.

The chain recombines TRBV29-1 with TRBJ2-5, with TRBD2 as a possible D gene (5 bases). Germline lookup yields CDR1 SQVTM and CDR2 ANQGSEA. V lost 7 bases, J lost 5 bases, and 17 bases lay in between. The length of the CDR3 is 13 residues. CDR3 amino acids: CSAPGVGWETQYF. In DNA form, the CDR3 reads TGCAGCGCCCCCGGGGTAGGGTGGGAGACCCAGTACTTC. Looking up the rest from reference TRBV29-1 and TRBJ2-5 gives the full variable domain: SAVISQKPSRDICQRGTSLTIQCQVDSQVTMMFWYRQQPGQSLTLIATANQGSEATYESGFVIDKFPISRPNLTFSTLTVSNMSPEDSSIYLCSAPGVGWETQYFGPGTRLLVL.

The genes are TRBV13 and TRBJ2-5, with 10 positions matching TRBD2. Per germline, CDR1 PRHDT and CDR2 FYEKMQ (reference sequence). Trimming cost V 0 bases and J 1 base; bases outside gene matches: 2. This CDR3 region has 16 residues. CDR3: CASSLGSGGIQETQYF. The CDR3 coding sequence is TGTGCCAGCAGCTTAGGTAGCGGGGGGATCCAAGAGACCCAGTACTTC.

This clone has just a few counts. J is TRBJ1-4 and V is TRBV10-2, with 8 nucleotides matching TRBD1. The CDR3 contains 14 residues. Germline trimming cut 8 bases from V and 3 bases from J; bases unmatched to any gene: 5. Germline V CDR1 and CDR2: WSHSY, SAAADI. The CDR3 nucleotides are TGCGCCAGCGGGGGGACAGGTCCTAATGAAAAACTGTTTTTT. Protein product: CASGGTGPNEKLFF.

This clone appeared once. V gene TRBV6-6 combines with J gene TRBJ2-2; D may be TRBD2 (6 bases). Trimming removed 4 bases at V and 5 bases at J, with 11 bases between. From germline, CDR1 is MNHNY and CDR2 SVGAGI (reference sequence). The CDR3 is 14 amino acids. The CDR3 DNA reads TGTGCCAGCAGTTTCTTACGGGGGACCGGGGAGCTGTTTTTT. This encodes CASSFLRGTGELFF.

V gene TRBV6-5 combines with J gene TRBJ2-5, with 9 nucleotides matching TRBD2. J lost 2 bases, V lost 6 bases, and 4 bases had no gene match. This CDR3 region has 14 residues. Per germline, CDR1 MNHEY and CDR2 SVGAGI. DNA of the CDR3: TGTGCCAGCAGATCAGCGGGGGGACAAGAGACCCAGTACTTC. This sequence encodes CASRSAGGQETQYF.

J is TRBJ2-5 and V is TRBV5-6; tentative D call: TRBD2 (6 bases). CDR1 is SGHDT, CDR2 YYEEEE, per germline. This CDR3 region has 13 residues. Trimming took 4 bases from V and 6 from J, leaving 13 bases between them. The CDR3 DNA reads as TGTGCCAGCAGCATGACTAGTGTTAAGACCCAGTACTTC. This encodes CASSMTSVKTQYF.

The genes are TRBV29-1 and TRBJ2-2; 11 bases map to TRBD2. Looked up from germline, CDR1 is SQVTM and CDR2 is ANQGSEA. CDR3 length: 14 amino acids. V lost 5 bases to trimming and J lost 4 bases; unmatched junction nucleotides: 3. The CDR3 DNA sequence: TGCAGCGTTCGACTAGCGGGGACCACCGGGGAGCTGTTTTTT. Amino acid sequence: CSVRLAGTTGELFF.

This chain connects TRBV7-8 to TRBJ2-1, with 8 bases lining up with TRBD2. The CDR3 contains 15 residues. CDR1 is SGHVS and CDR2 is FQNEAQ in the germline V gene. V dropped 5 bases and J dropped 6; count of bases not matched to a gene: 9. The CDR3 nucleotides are TGTGCCAGCAGCCTTAGCGGGGCCCTTCTCAATGAGCAGTTCTTC. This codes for CASSLSGALLNEQFF.

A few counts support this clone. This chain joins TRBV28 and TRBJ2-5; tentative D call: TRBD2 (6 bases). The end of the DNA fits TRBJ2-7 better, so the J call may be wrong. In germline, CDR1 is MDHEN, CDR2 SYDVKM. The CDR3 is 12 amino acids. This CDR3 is CASSLGGREQYF. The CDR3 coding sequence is TGTGCCAGCAGTTTAGGAGGGCGCGAGCAGTACTTC.

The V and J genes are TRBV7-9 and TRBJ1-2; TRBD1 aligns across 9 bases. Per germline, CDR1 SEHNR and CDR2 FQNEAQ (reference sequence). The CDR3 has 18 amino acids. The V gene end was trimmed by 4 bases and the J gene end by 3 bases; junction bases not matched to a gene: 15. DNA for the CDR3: TGTGCCAGCAGCTCCAACAGGGGGCAGGGTTTTTTGGACTATGGCTACACCTTC. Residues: CASSSNRGQGFLDYGYTF.

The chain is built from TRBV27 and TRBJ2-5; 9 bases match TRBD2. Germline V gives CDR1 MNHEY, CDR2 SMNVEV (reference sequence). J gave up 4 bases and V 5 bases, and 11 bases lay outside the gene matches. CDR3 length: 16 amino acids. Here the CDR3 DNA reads TGTGCCAGCAGTCCGATCGGACTAGCGCCCCGAGAGACCCAGTACTTC. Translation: CASSPIGLAPRETQYF.

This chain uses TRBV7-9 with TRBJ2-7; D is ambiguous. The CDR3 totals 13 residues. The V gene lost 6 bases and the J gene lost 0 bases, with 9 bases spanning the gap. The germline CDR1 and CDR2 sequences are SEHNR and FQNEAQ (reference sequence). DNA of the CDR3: TGTGCCAGCAGTCCTATATACTCCTACGAGCAGTACTTC. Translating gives CASSPIYSYEQYF.

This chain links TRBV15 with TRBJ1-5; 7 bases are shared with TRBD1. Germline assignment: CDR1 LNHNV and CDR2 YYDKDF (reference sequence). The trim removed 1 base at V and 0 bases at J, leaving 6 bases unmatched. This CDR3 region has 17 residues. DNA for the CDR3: TGTGCCACCAGCAGAGTGGGGACAGCAAATAGCAATCAGCCCCAGCATTTT. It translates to CATSRVGTANSNQPQHF.

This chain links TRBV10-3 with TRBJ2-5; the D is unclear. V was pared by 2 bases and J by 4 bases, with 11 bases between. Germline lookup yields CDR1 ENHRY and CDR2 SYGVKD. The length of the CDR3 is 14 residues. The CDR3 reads CAISEGSSPETQYF. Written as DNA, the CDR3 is TGTGCCATCAGTGAGGGCTCCTCCCCAGAGACCCAGTACTTC.

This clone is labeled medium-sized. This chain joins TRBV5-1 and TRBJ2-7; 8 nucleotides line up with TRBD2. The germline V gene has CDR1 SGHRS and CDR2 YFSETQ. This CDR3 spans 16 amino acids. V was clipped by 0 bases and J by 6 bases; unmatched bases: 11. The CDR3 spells CASSLAYGGAGREQYF. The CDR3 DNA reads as TGCGCCAGCAGCTTGGCTTACGGGGGGGCCGGGCGCGAGCAGTACTTC. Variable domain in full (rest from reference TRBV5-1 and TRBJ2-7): KAGVTQTPRYLIKTRGQQVTLSCSPISGHRSVSWYQQTPGQGLQFLFEYFSETQRNKGNFPGRFSGRQFSNSRSEMNVSTLELGDSALYLCASSLAYGGAGREQYFGPGTRLTVT.

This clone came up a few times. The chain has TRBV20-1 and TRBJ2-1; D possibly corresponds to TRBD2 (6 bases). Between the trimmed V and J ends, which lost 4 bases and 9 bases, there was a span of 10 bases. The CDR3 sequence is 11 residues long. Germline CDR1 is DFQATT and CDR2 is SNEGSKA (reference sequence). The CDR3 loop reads CSATTRIEQFF. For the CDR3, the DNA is TGCAGTGCTACGACTAGAATTGAGCAGTTCTTC.

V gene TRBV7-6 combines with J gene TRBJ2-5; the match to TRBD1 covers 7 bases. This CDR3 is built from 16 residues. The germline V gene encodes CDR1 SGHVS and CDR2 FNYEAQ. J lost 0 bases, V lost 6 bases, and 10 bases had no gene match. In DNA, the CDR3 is TGTGCCAGCAGGCGTACCGGGACAGCGTACCAAGAGACCCAGTACTTC. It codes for CASRRTGTAYQETQYF. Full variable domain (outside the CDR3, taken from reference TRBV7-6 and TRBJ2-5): GAGVSQSPRYKVTKRGQDVALRCDPISGHVSLYWYRQALGQGPEFLTYFNYEAQQDKSGLPNDRFSAERPEGSISTLTIQRTEQRDSAMYRCASRRTGTAYQETQYFGPGTRLLVL.

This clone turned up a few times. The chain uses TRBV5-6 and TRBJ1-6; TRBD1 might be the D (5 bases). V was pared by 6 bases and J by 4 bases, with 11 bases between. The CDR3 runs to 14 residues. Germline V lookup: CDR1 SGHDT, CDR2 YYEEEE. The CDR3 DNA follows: TGTGCCAGCATGAACAGGTTTTATAATTCACCCCTCCACTTT. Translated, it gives CASMNRFYNSPLHF.

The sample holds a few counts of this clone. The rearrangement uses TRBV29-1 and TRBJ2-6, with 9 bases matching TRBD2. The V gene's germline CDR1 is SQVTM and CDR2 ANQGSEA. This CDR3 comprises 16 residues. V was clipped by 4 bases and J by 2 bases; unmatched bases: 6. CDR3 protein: CSVVGGGAAGANVLTF. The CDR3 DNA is TGCAGCGTTGTTGGCGGGGGGGCTGCTGGGGCCAACGTCCTGACTTTC.

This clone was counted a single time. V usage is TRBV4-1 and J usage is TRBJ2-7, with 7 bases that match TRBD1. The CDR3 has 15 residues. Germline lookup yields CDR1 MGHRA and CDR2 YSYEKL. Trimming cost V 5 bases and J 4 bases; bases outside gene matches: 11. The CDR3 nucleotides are TGCGCCAGCAGCGCCGCCAGGGACAGCTTGTACGAGCAGTACTTC. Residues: CASSAARDSLYEQYF.

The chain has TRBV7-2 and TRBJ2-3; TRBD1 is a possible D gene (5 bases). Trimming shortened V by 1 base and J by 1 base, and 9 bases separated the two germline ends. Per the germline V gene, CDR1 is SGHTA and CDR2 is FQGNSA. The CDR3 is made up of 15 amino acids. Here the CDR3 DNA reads TGTGCCAGCAGCTTAGACAGGAGACGCACAGATACGCAGTATTTT. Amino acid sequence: CASSLDRRRTDTQYF.

In DNA form, the CDR3 reads TGTGCCAGCAGCTTAATGAGGCCAGGGGCATCCGGGGAGCTGTTTTTT. Protein sequence: CASSLMRPGASGELFF. The chain combines TRBV11-2 with TRBJ2-2, with D maybe TRBD1 (6 bases). The length of the CDR3 is 16 residues. Per germline, CDR1 SGHAT and CDR2 FQNNGV. The V and J ends lost 2 bases and 6 bases respectively, with 16 bases between them.

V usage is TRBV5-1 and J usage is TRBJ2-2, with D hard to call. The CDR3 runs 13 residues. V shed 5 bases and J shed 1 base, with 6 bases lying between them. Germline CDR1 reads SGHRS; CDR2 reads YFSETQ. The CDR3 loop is CASRRRNTGELFF. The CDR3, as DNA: TGCGCCAGCAGAAGGAGGAACACCGGGGAGCTGTTTTTT.

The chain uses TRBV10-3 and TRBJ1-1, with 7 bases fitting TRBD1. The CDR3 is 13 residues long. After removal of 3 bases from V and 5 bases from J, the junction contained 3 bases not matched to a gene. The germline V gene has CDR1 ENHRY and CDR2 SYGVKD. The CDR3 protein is CAISESGGTEAFF. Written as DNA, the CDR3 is TGTGCCATCAGTGAATCAGGGGGGACTGAAGCTTTCTTT.

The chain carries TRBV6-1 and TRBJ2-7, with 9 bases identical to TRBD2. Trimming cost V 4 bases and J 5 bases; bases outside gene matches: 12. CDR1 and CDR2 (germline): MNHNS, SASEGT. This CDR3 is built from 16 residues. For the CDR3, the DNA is TGTGCCAGCAGTGCTTTACCGGGACTAGCTAGGGACGAGCAGTACTTC. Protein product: CASSALPGLARDEQYF.

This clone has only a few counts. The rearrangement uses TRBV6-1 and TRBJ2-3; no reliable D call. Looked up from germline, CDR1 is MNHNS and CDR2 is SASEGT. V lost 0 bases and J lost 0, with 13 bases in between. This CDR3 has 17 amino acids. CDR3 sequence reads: CASSEAPPSLSTDTQYF. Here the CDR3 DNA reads TGTGCCAGCAGTGAAGCACCCCCTTCACTCAGCACAGATACGCAGTATTTT.

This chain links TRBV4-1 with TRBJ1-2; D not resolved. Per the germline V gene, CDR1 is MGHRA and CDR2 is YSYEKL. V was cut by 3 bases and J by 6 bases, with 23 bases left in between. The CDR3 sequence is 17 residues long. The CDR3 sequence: CASSHVKPNKPGDGYTF. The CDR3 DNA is TGCGCCAGCAGCCACGTTAAACCAAACAAACCCGGAGATGGCTACACCTTC.